This entry lists 3 T cell receptor beta chains sequenced from one sample in a study of cytomegalovirus exposure and HLA in healthy donors. PCR involved 60 Vbeta and 13 Jbeta primers. The repertoire was sequenced with immunoSEQ multiplex PCR; TCRdb's copy has only in-frame clones and lacks some. The table has over 150,000 clones, around four fifths seen once. Material for sequencing was PBMCs. These receptors came from a woman in her forties or fifties in good health and CMV-seropositive.

This chain's CDR3 is CASSPSGISYEQYF. CDR3 in DNA: TGTGCCAGCTCACCTAGCGGGATTAGCTACGAGCAGTACTTC. The V call is TRBV18, the J call TRBJ2-5; 8 nucleotides line up with TRBD2. The tail of the sequence fits TRBJ2-7 better, so the J call may be wrong. Germline V gene lookup returns CDR1 KGHSH and CDR2 LQKENI. This CDR3 is built from 14 residues.

This chain joins TRBV6-5 and TRBJ1-2; 8 positions match TRBD1. From germline, CDR1 is MNHEY and CDR2 SVGAGI. The CDR3 length is 16 residues. After removal of 4 bases from V and 4 bases from J, the junction contained 11 bases not matched to a gene. This chain's CDR3 is CASSFLTGAGFYGYTF. CDR3 sequence (DNA): TGTGCCAGCAGTTTTTTGACAGGGGCCGGATTCTATGGCTACACCTTC.

V and J are TRBV4-2 and TRBJ1-4; perhaps TRBD1 as D (6 bases). This CDR3 spans 19 amino acids. The germline V gene encodes CDR1 LGHNA and CDR2 YNFKEQ. V was cut by 1 base and J by 8 bases, with 26 bases left in between. The CDR3 DNA is TGTGCCAGCAGCCAAGGGGGGGGCTTGGACCTTCTTTGGGGAGAAAAACTGTTTTTT. The encoded protein is CASSQGGGLDLLWGEKLFF.